This entry concerns a single T cell receptor (beta chain). What it binds is unknown. The data belong to a study of T-cell memory formation after mild COVID-19. Study overall: Largely donor-specific sequence clusters came from a couple of donors.

The germline gives CDR1 SGHTA, CDR2 FQGNSA. Between the trimmed V and J ends, which lost 5 bases and 7 bases, there was a span of 20 bases. The CDR3 covers 16 residues. TCRdb recomputed calls from the 5' RACE reads with MiXCR, one row per CDR3 protein. This table holds hundreds of thousands of distinct CDR3 sequences, about a fifth found once. Notes on the study in general: Cross-reactive memory seemingly joined, as some responding clones were found in pre-infection memory. Second-wave clones peaking on day 37 lacked confirmed SARS-CoV-2 specificity.

The sequence was collected from an adult woman who had mild COVID-19 (a few samples of this study predate the infection). Cell type and time point are not known. The sequenced material came from PBMCs or a T cell subset sorted from them (not recorded which). The gene calls are TRBV7-2 and TRBJ1-4, with D maybe TRBD1 (5 bases). The CDR3 is CASSPPGTLKREKLFF. CDR3 nucleotides: TGTGCCAGCAGCCCTCCAGGGACCCTAAAGCGTGAAAAACTGTTTTTT. The entire variable domain, with the rest obtained from reference TRBV7-2 and TRBJ1-4, is as follows: GAGVSQSPSNKVTEKGKDVELRCDPISGHTALYWYRQSLGQGLEFLIYFQGNSAPDKSGLPSDRFSAERTGGSVSTLTIQRTQQEDSAVYLCASSPPGTLKREKLFFGSGTQLSVL.